This T cell receptor (beta chain) was captured in a study of T-cell reconstitution after alpha-beta-depleted transplantation in children. Looked up from germline, CDR1 is SGHRS and CDR2 is YFSETQ. The CDR3 runs to 15 residues. Trimming removed 5 bases from V and 2 bases from J; junction bases left unmatched: 4. It was with unique molecular identifiers that the TCRbeta library was prepared. MiXCR, applied by TCRdb to the PCR reads, yields one record per CDR3 protein. The repertoire holds about 980,000 distinct CDR3 sequences, roughly 29% seen once, with roughly 28% in the top ten. J is TRBJ2-2 and V is TRBV5-1; TRBD1 matches 9 bases. The sequence was obtained from a boy under two years old who had a stem cell transplant for SCID, so the T cells may come from the graft donor. The sequencing here drew on PBMCs, mostly from graft donor cells, taken 360 days after TCRalphabeta/CD19-depleted stem cell transplant. The CDR3 sequence: CASRQTGGNTGELFF. Written as DNA, the CDR3 is TGCGCCAGCAGGCAAACAGGGGGCAACACCGGGGAGCTGTTTTTT.